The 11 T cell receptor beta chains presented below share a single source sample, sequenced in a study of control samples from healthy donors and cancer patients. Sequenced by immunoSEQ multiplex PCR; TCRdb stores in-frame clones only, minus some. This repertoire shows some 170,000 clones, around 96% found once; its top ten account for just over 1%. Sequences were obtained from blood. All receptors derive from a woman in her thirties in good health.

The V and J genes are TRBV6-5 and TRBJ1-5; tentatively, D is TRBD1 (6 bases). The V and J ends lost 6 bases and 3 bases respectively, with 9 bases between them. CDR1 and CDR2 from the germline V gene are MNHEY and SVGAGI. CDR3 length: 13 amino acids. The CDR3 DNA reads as TGTGCCAGCAGCGACAGGTTCAATCAGCCCCAGCATTTT. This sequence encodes CASSDRFNQPQHF.

Written as DNA, the CDR3 is TGTGCCAGCTCACCGAATCCAGGCGGTAATTCACCCCTCCACTTT. This sequence encodes CASSPNPGGNSPLHF. J is TRBJ1-6 and V is TRBV18; D remains ambiguous. Trimming removed 3 bases at V and 6 bases at J, with 12 bases between. This CDR3 spans 15 amino acids. In germline, CDR1 is KGHSH, CDR2 LQKENI.

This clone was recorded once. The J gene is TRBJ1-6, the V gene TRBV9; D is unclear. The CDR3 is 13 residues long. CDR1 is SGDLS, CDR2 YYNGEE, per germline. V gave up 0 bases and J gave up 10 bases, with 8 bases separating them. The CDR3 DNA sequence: TGTGCCAGCAGCGTAGAGTATGGCTCACCCCTCCACTTT. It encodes CASSVEYGSPLHF.

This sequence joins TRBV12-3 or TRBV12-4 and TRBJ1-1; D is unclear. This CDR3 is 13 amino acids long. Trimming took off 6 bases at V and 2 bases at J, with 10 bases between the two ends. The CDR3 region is CASRTRLNTEAFF. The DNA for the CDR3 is TGTGCCAGCAGGACAAGGCTTAACACTGAAGCTTTCTTT.

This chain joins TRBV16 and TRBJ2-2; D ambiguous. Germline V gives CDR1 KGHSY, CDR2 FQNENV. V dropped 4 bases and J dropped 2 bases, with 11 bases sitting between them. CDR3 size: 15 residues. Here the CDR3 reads CASSPLGGNTGELFF. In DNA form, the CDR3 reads TGTGCCAGCAGCCCATTGGGTGGAAACACCGGGGAGCTGTTTTTT.

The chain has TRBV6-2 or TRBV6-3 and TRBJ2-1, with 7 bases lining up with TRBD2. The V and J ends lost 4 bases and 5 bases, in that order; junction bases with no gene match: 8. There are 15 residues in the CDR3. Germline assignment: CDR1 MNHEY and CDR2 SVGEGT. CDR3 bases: TGTGCCAGCAGTTTTGAGACTAGCAGAGACAATGAGCAGTTCTTC. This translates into CASSFETSRDNEQFF.

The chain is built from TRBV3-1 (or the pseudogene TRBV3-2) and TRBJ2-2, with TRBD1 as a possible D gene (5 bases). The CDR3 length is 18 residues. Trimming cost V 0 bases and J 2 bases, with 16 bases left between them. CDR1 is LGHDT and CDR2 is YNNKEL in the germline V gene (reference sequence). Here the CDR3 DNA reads TGTGCCAGCAGCCAAGATAGTAGCAGGACACGAAACACCGGGGAGCTGTTTTTT. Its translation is CASSQDSSRTRNTGELFF.

The CDR3 loop reads CASSDSTSGGHNEQFF. The CDR3 nucleotides are TGTGCCAGCAGTGACTCGACTAGCGGGGGCCACAATGAGCAGTTCTTC. The chain carries TRBV6-4 and TRBJ2-1, with 12 nucleotides matching TRBD2. Germline V gene lookup returns CDR1 MRHNA and CDR2 SNTAGT. V dropped 0 bases and J dropped 5; count of bases not matched to a gene: 2. CDR3 size: 16 residues.

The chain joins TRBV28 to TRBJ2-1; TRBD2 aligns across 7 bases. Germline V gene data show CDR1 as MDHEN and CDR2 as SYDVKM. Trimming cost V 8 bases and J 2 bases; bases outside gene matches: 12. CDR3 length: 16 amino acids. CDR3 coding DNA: TGTGCCAGCGGGGGGGGAGTGCGCACGGCCTACAATGAGCAGTTCTTC. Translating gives CASGGGVRTAYNEQFF.

The CDR3 loop reads CASSVTPSGANVLTF. DNA of the CDR3: TGTGCCAGCAGTGTAACACCGTCTGGGGCCAACGTCCTGACTTTC. The chain employs TRBV28 and TRBJ2-6; D gene unclear. V shed 5 bases and J shed 1 base, with 9 bases lying between them. Germline assignment: CDR1 MDHEN and CDR2 SYDVKM. The CDR3 covers 15 residues.

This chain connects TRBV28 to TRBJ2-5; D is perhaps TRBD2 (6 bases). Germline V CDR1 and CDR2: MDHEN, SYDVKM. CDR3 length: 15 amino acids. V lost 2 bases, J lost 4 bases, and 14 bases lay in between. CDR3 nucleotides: TGTGCCAGCAGTTTACCCCCGCCGGGGGTAGAGACCCAGTACTTC. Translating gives CASSLPPPGVETQYF.